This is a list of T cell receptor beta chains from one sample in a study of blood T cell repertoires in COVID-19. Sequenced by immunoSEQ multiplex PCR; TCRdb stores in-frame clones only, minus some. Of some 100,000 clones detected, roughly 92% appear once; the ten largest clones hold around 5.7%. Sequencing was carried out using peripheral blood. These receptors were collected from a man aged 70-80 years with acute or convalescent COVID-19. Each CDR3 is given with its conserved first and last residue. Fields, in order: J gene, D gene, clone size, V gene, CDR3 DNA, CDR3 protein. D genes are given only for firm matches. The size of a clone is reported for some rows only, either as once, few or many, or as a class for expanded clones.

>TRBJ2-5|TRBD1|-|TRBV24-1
TGTGCCACGGGACAGGGAAATGGTGAGACCCAGTACTTC
CATGQGNGETQYF
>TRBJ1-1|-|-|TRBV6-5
TGTGCCAGCAGTTTGGGGGGTCGGAACACTGAAGCTTTCTTT
CASSLGGRNTEAFF
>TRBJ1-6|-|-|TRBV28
TGTGCCAGCAGTTTCCTCAGGAATTCACCCCTCCACTTT
CASSFLRNSPLHF
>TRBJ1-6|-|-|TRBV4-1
TGCGCCAGCAGCCCTCAGGTCGGGGGGTCACCCCTCCACTTT
CASSPQVGGSPLHF
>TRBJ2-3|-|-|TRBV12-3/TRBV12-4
TGTGCCAGCAGCGCAGGAAACCCAACGCAGTATTTT
CASSAGNPTQYF
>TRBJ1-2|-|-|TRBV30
TGTGCCTGGAGACCCCCTGGGGGGGGCTCTGGCTACACCTTC
CAWRPPGGGSGYTF
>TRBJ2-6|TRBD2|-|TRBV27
TGTGCCAGCAGTTTGGCGGGGGGAATCTATATTAGCTCTGGGGCCAACGTCCTGACTTTC
CASSLAGGIYISSGANVLTF
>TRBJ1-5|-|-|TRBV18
TGTGCCAGCTCGCAGAACCCCGGGGGGGCTCTCGAGCCCCAGCATTTT
CASSQNPGGALEPQHF
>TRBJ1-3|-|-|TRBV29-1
TGCAGCGTTGGGGTGGGGAGCTCTGGAAACACCATATATTTT
CSVGVGSSGNTIYF
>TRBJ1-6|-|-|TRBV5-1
TGCGCCAGCAGCTCCTCTACGTTCTCACCCCTCCACTTT
CASSSSTFSPLHF
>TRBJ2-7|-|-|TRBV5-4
TGTGCCAGCAGCTTGGAGGGGGATCCCTACGAGCAGTACTTC
CASSLEGDPYEQYF
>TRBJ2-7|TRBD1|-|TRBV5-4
TGTGCCAGCAGTTCATTTAACAGGGGCGATCCCTACGAGCAGTACTTC
CASSSFNRGDPYEQYF
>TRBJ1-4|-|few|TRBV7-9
TGTGCCAGCAGCTACATGGGCGGGGTTTTGACTAATGAAAAACTGTTTTTT
CASSYMGGVLTNEKLFF
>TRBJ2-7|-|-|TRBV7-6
TGTGCCAGCAGCCCGAGGGTTATGTCCTACGAGCAGTACTTC
CASSPRVMSYEQYF
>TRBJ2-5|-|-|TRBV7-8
TGTGCCAGCAGCTTAAGGGCTAGCAGGCCCCAAGAGACCCAGTACTTC
CASSLRASRPQETQYF
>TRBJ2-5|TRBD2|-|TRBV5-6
TGTGCCAGCAGTTCGCAGGGAGGGAGAGAGACCCAGTACTTC
CASSSQGGRETQYF
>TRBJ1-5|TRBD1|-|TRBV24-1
TGTGCCACCAGTGATTCACGGGACAGGGGGAACTATAGCAATCAGCCCCAGCATTTT
CATSDSRDRGNYSNQPQHF
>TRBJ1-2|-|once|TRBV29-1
TGCAGCGGCGGGAATCGGACCTATGGCTACACCTTC
CSGGNRTYGYTF
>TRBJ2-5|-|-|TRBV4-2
TGTGCCAGCAGCTCGACCGGGACATCGAGGGAGACCCAGTACTTC
CASSSTGTSRETQYF
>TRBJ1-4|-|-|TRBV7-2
TGTGCCAGCAGCTTAGGGACTAGAGCAACTAATGAAAAACTGTTTTTT
CASSLGTRATNEKLFF
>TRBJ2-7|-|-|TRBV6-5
TGTGCCAGCAGTTACTCCGGGTCCCGGCAGTACTTC
CASSYSGSRQYF
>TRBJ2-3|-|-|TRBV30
TGTGCCTGGAAGTTAGCGGCAGATACGCAGTATTTT
CAWKLAADTQYF
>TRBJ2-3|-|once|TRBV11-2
TGTGCCAGCAGCTTAGTCAATATATTGGGAGCAGATACGCAGTATTTT
CASSLVNILGADTQYF
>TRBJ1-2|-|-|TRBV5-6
TGTGCCAGCAGCTTGGGGGGCTCTAATGGCTACACCTTC
CASSLGGSNGYTF
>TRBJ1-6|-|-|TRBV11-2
TGTGCCAGCAGCTTAGTGACAAACGTTCATTCACCCCTCCACTTT
CASSLVTNVHSPLHF
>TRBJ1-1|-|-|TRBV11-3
TGTGCCAGCAGCTTACAGGGAAACACTGAAGCTTTCTTT
CASSLQGNTEAFF
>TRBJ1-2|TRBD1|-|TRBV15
TGTGCCACCAGCAGAGGGGGACAGGGGGCGATTGGGTATGGCTACACCTTC
CATSRGGQGAIGYGYTF
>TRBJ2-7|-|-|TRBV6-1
TGTGCCAGCAGTGATTTCGCCTCCAAGCTCTACGAGCAGTACTTC
CASSDFASKLYEQYF
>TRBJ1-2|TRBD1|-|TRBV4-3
TGCGCCAGCAGCCAAGTCAGGGGGGCCCACACCTTC
CASSQVRGAHTF
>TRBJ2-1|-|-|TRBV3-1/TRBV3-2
TGTGCCAGCAGCCAAGAGCGGGGGACATACAATGAGCAGTTCTTC
CASSQERGTYNEQFF
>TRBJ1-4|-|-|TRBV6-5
TGTGCCAGCAAAACAGTCGGTTCAGGCGTCGAAAAACTGTTTTTT
CASKTVGSGVEKLFF
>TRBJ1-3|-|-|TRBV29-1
TGCGGGACGGACAGTTACTCTGGAAACACCATATATTTT
CGTDSYSGNTIYF
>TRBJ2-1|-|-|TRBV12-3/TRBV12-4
TGTGCCAGCACGCAGGACTACAGAAAGCAGTTCTTC
CASTQDYRKQFF
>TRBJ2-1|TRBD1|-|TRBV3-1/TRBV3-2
TGTGCCAGCAGCCAGGACAGGGGACTTCTAGCGGAGCAGTTCTTC
CASSQDRGLLAEQFF
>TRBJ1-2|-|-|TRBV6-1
TGTGCCAGCAGTGAGGGCGGGCCCCCACGTGGCTACACCTTC
CASSEGGPPRGYTF
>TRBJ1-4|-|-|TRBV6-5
TGTGCCAGCAGTTACTCAGGGGCTGGTGAAAAACTGTTTTTT
CASSYSGAGEKLFF
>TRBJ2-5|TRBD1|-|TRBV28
TGTGCCAGCAGCTTCACAGGGGGGCAAGAGACCCAGTACTTC
CASSFTGGQETQYF
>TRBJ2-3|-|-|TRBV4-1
TGCGCCAGCAGCCAAGGGGGGGTGCCCACAGATACGCAGTATTTT
CASSQGGVPTDTQYF
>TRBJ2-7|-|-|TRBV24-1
TGTGCCACCAGAGGAGCCTACGAGCAGTACTTC
CATRGAYEQYF
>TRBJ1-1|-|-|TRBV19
TGTGCCAGTAGAAACAGGAACACTGAAGCTTTCTTT
CASRNRNTEAFF
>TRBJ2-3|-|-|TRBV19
TGTGCCAGTAGTATAGGTTCCAGAAGCACAGATACGCAGTATTTT
CASSIGSRSTDTQYF
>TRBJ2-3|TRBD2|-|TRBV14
TGTGCCAGCAGCCGGCGGGGGGCCATCGCAGATACGCAGTATTTT
CASSRRGAIADTQYF